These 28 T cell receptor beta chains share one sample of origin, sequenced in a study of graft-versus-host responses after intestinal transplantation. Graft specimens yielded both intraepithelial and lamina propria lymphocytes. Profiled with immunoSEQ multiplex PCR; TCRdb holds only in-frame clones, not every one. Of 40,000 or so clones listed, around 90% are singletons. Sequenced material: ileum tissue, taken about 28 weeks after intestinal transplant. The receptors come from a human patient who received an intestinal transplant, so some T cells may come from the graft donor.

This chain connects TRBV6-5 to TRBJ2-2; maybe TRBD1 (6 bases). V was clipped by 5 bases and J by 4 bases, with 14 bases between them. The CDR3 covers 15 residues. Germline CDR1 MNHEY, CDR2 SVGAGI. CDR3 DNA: TGTGCCAGCAGTATCACAGGGTTGTCCACCGGGGAGCTGTTTTTT. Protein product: CASSITGLSTGELFF.

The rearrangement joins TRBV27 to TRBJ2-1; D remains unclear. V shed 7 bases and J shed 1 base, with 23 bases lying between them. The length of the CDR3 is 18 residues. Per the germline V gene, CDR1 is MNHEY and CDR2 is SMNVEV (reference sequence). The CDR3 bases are TGTGCCAGCATCCCCAAGGGCTCGGGCCGTGGTTCCTACAATGAGCAGTTCTTC. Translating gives CASIPKGSGRGSYNEQFF.

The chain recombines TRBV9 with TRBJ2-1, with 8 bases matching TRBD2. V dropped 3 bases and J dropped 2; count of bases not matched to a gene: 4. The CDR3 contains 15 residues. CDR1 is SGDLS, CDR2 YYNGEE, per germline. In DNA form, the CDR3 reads TGTGCCAGCAGCGAACGGGAGGGCCCCTACAATGAGCAGTTCTTC. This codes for CASSEREGPYNEQFF.

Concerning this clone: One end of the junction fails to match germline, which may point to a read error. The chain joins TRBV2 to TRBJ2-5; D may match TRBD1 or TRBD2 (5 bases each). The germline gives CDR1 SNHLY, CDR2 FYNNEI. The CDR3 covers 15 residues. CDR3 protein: CASSKAWDGQETQYF. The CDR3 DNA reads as TGTGCCAGCAGTAAAGCCTGGGACGGGCAAGAGACCCAGTACTTC. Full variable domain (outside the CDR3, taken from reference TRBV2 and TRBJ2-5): EPEVTQTPSHQVTQMGQEVILRCVPISNHLYFYWYRQILGQKVEFLVSFYNNEISEKSEIFDDQFSVERPDGSNFTLKIRSTKLEDSAMYFCASSKAWDGQETQYFGPGTRLLVL.

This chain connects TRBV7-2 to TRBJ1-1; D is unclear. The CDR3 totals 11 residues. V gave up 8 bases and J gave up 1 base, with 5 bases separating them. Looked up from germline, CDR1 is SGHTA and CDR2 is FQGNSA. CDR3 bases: TGTGCCAGCGAGGGGAACACTGAAGCTTTCTTT. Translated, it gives CASEGNTEAFF.

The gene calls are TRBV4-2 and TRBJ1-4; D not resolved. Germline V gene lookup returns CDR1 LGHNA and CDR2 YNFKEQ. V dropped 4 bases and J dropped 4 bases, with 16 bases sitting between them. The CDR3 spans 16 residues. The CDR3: CASSPRVGLNNEKLFF. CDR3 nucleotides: TGTGCCAGCAGCCCCCGAGTTGGACTTAATAATGAAAAACTGTTTTTT.

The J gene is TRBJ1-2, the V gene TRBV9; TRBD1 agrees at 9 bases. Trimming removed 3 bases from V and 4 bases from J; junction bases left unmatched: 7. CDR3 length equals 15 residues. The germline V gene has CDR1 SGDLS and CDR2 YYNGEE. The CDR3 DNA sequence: TGTGCCAGCAGCGAATCTATACAGGGGGCCTATGGCTACACCTTC. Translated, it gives CASSESIQGAYGYTF.

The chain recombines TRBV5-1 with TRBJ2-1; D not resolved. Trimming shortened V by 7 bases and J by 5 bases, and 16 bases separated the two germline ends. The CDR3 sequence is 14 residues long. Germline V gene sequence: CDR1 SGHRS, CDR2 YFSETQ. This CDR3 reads CASSDSWRNNEQFF. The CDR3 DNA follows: TGCGCCAGCTCGGATAGCTGGAGAAACAATGAGCAGTTCTTC.

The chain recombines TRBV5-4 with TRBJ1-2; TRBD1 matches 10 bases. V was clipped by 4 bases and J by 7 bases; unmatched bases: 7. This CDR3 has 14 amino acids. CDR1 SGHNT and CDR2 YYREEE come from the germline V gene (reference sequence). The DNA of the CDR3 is TGTGCCAGCAGCGTGGGACAGGGGTATGTTGGCTACACCTTC. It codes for CASSVGQGYVGYTF.

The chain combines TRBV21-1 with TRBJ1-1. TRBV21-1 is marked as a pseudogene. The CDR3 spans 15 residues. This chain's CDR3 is CASSKNQTLNTEAFF. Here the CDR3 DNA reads TGTGCCAGCAGCAAAAATCAGACTTTGAACACTGAAGCTTTCTTT.

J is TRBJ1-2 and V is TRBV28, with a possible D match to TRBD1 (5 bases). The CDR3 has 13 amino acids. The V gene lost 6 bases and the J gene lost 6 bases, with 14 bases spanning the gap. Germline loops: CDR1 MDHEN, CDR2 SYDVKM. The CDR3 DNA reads TGTGCCAGCAGATTTGGGGCTCTCAATGGCTACACCTTC. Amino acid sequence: CASRFGALNGYTF.

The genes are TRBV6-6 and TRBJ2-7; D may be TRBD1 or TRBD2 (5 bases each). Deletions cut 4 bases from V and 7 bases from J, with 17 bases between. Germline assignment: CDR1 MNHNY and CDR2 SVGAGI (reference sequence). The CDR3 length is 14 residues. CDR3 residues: CASSSLRDPQEQYF. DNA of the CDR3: TGTGCCAGCAGTTCCCTGAGGGACCCACAAGAGCAGTACTTC.

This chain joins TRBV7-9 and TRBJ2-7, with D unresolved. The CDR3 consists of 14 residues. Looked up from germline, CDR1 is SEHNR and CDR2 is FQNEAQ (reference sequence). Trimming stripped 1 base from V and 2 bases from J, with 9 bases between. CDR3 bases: TGTGCCAGCAGCTTAGAAGGGATCGCCTACGAGCAGTACTTC. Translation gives CASSLEGIAYEQYF.

CDR3 in DNA: TGTGCCAGCTCATCCCTGACAGCCTACAATGAGCAGTTCTTC. Residues: CASSSLTAYNEQFF. V is TRBV18 and J is TRBJ2-1, with D maybe TRBD1 (5 bases). Germline V CDR1 and CDR2: KGHSH, LQKENI. This CDR3 region has 14 residues. V gave up 5 bases and J gave up 2 bases, with 10 bases separating them.

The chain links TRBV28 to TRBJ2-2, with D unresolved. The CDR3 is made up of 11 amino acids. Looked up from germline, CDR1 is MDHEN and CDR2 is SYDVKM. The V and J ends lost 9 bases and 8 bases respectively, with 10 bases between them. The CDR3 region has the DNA TGTGCCAGTTCTCTATGGGGGGAGCTGTTTTTT. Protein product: CASSLWGELFF.

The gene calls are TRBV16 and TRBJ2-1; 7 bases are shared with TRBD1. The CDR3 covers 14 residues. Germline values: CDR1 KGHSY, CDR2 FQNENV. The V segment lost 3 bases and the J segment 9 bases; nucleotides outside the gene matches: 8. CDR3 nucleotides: TGTGCCAGCAGCCAGACAGGGCCAGAGGGTGAGCAGTTCTTC. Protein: CASSQTGPEGEQFF.

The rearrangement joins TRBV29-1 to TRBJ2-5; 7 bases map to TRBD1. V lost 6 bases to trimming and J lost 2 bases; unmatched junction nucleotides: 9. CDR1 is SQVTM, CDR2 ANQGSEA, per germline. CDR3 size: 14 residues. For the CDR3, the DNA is TGCAGCGTCGCGCTTTTACAGGGGCAAGAGACCCAGTACTTC. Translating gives CSVALLQGQETQYF.

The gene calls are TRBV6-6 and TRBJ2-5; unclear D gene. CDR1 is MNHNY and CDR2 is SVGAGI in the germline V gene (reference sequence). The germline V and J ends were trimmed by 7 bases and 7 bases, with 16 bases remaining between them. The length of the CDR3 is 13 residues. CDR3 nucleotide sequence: TGTGCCAGCACCGCTTTCGATCGAGGGACCCAGTACTTC. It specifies CASTAFDRGTQYF.

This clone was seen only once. CDR3 nucleotide sequence: TGTGCCAGTAGTATTAAGTCCCTGAGCTCCTACGAGCAGTACTTC. Its protein product is CASSIKSLSSYEQYF. The rearrangement uses TRBV19 and TRBJ2-7; no clear D. Germline CDR1 and CDR2: LNHDA and SQIVND (reference sequence). The CDR3 consists of 15 residues. V shed 3 bases and J shed 0 bases, with 12 bases lying between them. The full variable domain, in which reference TRBV19 and TRBJ2-7 provide the parts outside the CDR3, is DGGITQSPKYLFRKEGQNVTLSCEQNLNHDAMYWYRQDPGQGLRLIYYSQIVNDFQKGDIAEGYSVSREKKESFPLTVTSAQKNPTAFYLCASSIKSLSSYEQYFGPGTRLTVT.

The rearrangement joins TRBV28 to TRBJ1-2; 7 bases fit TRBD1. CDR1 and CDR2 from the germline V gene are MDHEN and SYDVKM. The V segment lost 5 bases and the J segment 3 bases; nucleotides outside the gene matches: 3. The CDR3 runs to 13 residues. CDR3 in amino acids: CASSPDRDYGYTF. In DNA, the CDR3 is TGTGCCAGCAGTCCCGACAGGGACTATGGCTACACCTTC.

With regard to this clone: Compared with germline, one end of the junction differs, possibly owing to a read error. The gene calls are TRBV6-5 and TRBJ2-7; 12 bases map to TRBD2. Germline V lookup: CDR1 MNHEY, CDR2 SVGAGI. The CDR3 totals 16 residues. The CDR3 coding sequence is TGTGCCAGCAGTCACTCCGGACTAGCGGGACCCTACGAGCAGTACTTC. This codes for CASSHSGLAGPYEQYF.

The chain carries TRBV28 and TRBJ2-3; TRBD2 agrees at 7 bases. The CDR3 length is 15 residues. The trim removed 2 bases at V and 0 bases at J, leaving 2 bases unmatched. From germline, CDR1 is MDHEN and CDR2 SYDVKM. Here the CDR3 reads CASSLRRESTDTQYF. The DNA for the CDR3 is TGTGCCAGCAGTTTACGGCGGGAGAGCACAGATACGCAGTATTTT.

The CDR3 reads CASSLVGGDSEAFF. CDR3 sequence (DNA): TGTGCCAGCAGTTTAGTCGGAGGGGACTCTGAAGCTTTCTTT. The chain couples TRBV28 to TRBJ1-1; D is possibly TRBD1 (5 bases). CDR1 MDHEN and CDR2 SYDVKM come from the germline V gene. The CDR3 has 14 residues. Trimming took off 2 bases at V and 6 bases at J, with 13 bases between the two ends.

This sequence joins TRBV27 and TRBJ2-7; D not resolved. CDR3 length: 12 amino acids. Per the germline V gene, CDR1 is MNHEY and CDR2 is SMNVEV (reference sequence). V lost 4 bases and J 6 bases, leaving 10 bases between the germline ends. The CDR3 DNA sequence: TGTGCCAGCAGTTCCCTTAGTTCCGAGCAGTACTTC. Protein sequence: CASSSLSSEQYF.

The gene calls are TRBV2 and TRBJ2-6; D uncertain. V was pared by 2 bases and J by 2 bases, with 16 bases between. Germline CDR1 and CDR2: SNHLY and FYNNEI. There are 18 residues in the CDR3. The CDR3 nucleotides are TGTGCCAGCAGTGAATATGTCGTTCCCGCTCCTGGGGCCAACGTCCTGACTTTC. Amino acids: CASSEYVVPAPGANVLTF.

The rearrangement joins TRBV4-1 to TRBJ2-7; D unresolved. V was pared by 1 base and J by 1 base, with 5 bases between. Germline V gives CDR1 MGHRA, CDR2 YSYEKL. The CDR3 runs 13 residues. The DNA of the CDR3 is TGCGCCAGCAGCCAAGCGGTATCCTACGAGCAGTACTTC. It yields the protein CASSQAVSYEQYF.

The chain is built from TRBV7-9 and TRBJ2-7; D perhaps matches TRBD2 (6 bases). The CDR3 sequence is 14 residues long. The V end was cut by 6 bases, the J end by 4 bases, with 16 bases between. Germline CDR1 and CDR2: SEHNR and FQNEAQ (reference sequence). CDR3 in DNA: TGTGCCAGCAGGGCCGGGACGGCGGGGTACGAGCAGTACTTC. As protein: CASRAGTAGYEQYF.

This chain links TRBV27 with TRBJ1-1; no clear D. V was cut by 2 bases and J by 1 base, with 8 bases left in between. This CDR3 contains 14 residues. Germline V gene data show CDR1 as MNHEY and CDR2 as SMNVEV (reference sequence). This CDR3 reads CASSLSRGNTEAFF. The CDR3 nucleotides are TGTGCCAGCAGTTTAAGTCGGGGGAACACTGAAGCTTTCTTT.